The T cell receptor (beta chain) described here comes from a study of radiation and T cells in renal cell carcinoma (TCRdb year 2020). Looking at the study overall: The samples were obtained from a clinical trial, where primary renal cell carcinomas were treated with 15 Gy stereotactic body radiation therapy and then removed by nephrectomy 4 weeks afterward. A total of 4 million to 5 million unique CDR3 nucleotide sequences, encoding 2,658,974 unique CDR3 amino acid sequences, were found across all 55 or so samples. A total of 53 samples underwent TCR beta sequencing, made up of approximately 26 tumors and roughly 27 peripheral blood samples. General conclusions and limits of the study: Because the trial had a single-armed design, the trial could not examine how radiation dose or scheduling affected the TCR repertoire. Dynamics of the blood repertoire were not tracked past 4 weeks after treatment. In blood, the top tumor clonotypes increased from baseline to 2 weeks after radiation and then shrank by 4 weeks, which suggests a temporary expansion of tumor-resident clones. Because pretreatment tumor biopsies were not available, the baseline intratumoral presence of clonotypes could not be determined.

CDR1 and CDR2 are read off the germline V gene (reference sequence) as SGHNT and YYREEE. The CDR3 measures 14 amino acids from cysteine to phenylalanine. Only CDR3 DNA remains: 42 bases, in frame from the first base. Trimming takes 4 bases off V and 5 bases off J; junction bases not matched to a gene: 7. Following the manufacturer's recommendations, the immunoSEQ kit was used to generate TCR beta libraries from genomic DNA. To prepare libraries, a first multiplex PCR with proprietary primers was run, followed by a second PCR that added unique barcodes, and a bead cleanup was done after each round. Each sample batch included a kit-provided positive control reaction and a negative control reaction. The final libraries underwent checking on an Agilent 4200 TapeStation D1000 ScreenTape, volumetric pooling, and quantification by qPCR. Sequencing ran on an Illumina NextSeq500 with a MidOutput 150-cycle cartridge, using 156 Read1 and 15 Index1 cycles with kit custom primers. The pooled library was loaded at 0.75 to 1 pM with a 20% PhiX control spike-in. Per the authors' processing: The vendor-processed data were analyzed in R, and a clonotype was defined as all T cells that share the same CDR3 nucleotide sequence. For clone abundance analyses, frequencies were normalized to the 10,000 most abundant clones in each sample. Before analysis, public T cell clones were removed, and these numbered fewer than six per sample on average. Tumor-enriched and baseline blood-enriched clonotypes were defined by at least a 32-fold difference in abundance between compartments. A beta-binomial differential abundance model was applied to find clonotypes that expanded or contracted between blood time points. Similarity between tumor and blood repertoires was quantified using the Baroni-Urbani and Buser coefficient, and groups were compared with two-tailed Wilcoxon tests in R. As stored in TCRdb, this immuneACCESS dataset retains in-frame rearrangements with V and J assigned. A fraction of the clones does not appear; measured against another copy, unresolved V genes explain less than half of the discrepancy, and the remainder lacks a known reason. The V and J calls and the clone size are those of that table, but D and trimming were determined from the DNA. The sample records 130,000 to 150,000 clones, roughly 90% of which are singletons. The ten largest account for roughly 4.1% of the sample.

Turning to this clone: Its specific antigen is unknown. Base qualities were left out, and no much larger clone turns up one base away.

The sample's time point label, decoded: baseline pretreatment blood. In the paper's terms, the treatment or condition label means: 15 Gy SBRT to primary tumor, nephrectomy 4 weeks later. To follow tumor-enriched clonotypes, peripheral blood was collected serially from radiation-treated patients at baseline and again at 2 weeks and 4 weeks after SBRT. Every patient's renal cell carcinoma showed clear cell pathology. The QIAamp DNA Blood Mini Kit (Qiagen) was used to prepare genomic DNA for TCR sequencing. The analyses included only samples that passed all quality control checks. The source was blood, collected from a patient whose treatment included radiotherapy and nephrectomy. The sequence is built from TRBV5-4 and TRBJ2-5, with 8 bases matching TRBD1. The sequence derives from a woman in her sixties or seventies with renal cell carcinoma. The CDR3 region: CASSMTGDRETQYF. The DNA is as follows: TGTGCCAGCAGCATGACAGGGGATCGCGAGACCCAGTACTTC.